This T cell receptor beta chain was captured in a study of Graves' ophthalmopathy and Graves' hyperthyroidism. The stable label applied to hyperthyroidism with no ophthalmopathy within 18 months of follow-up. Many counts were recorded for this clonotype. Trimming pared 5 bases from V and 4 bases from J, leaving 14 bases between. The CDR3 sequence is 14 residues long. Germline CDR1 SEHNR, CDR2 FQNEAQ (reference sequence). For repertoire sequencing, the TCR beta CDR3 regions were amplified from RNA transcripts. A first-round RT-PCR used HTBI primers, followed by a second-round multiplex PCR. TCRdb reprocessed the multiplex PCR reads via MiXCR and lists one record per CDR3 protein. The sample carries 680,000 or so distinct CDR3 sequences, 22% recorded once.

The rearrangement uses TRBV7-9 and TRBJ1-2; unclear D gene. The specimen was peripheral blood. The sequence came from a young woman with stable Graves' hyperthyroidism. Some clones in this sample may be carry-over from other donors' samples. The CDR3 sequence: CASSPRDGPYGYTF. For the CDR3, the DNA is TGTGCCAGCAGCCCACGCGACGGCCCCTATGGCTACACCTTC.